This TCR beta chain is drawn from a study of blood T cell repertoires in COVID-19. Study-wide context: Acute and convalescent COVID-19 specimens originated in the United States, Italy and Spain. The cDNA or gDNA used as material had been derived from T cells, B-cell-depleted T cells, or PBMCs.

The authors' processing: Reference gene primer amplification gave estimated nucleated cell counts. The method was immunoSEQ multiplex PCR; TCRdb's version includes in-frame clones alone and lacks a portion of them. The D gene and trimming were derived from the DNA, and the V and J assignments and clone size from that table. The table includes more than 60,000 clones, around 80% detected once. This CDR3 has 15 amino acids. Looked up from germline, CDR1 is ENHRY and CDR2 is SYGVKD. The V end lost 3 bases, the J end lost 6 bases, and 14 bases lay between the germline ends. The rearrangement links TRBV10-3 to TRBJ2-2; no firm D call. The receptor comes from a man in his fifties or sixties with active or convalescent COVID-19. The sequenced sample consisted of peripheral blood. This CDR3 is CAISEVDPEAGELFF. DNA for the CDR3: TGTGCCATCAGTGAAGTAGACCCAGAGGCCGGGGAGCTGTTTTTT.